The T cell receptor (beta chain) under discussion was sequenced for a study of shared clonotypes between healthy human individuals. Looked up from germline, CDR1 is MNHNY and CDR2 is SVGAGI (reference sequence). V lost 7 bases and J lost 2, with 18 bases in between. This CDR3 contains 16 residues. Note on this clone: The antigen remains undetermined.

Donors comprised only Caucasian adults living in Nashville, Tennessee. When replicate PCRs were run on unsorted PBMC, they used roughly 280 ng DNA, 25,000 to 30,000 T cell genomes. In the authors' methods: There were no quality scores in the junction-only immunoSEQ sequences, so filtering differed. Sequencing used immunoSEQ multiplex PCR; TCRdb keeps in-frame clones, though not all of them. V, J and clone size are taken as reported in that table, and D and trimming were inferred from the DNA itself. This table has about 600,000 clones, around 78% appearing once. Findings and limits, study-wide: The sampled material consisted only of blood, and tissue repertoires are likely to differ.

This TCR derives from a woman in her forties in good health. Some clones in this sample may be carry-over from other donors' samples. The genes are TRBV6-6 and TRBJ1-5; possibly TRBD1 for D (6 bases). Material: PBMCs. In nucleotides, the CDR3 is TGTGCCAGCACCCCTCTCCAGGGGTTTGGCAATCAGCCCCAGCATTTT. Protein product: CASTPLQGFGNQPQHF.